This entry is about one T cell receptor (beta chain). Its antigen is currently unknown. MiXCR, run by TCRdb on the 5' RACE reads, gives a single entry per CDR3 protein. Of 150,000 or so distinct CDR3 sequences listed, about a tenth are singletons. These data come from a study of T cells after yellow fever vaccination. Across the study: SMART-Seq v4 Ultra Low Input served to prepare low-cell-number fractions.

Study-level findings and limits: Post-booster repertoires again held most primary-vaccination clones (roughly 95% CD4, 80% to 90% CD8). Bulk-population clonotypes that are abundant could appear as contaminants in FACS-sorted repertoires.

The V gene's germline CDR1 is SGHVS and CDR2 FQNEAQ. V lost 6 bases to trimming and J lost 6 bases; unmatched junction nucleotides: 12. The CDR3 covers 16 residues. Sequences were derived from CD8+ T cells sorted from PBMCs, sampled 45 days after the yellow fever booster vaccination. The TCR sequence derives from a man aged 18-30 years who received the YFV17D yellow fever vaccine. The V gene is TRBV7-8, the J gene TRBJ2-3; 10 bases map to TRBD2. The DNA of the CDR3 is TGTGCCAGCAGGCCCTCTAGCGGGGGTGGATCGGATACGCAGTATTTT. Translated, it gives CASRPSSGGGSDTQYF.